The 25 T cell receptor beta chains reported below all come from one sample, sequenced in a study of cytomegalovirus exposure and HLA in healthy donors. Both 60 Vbeta primers and 13 Jbeta primers went into the PCR. TCRdb's copy holds only in-frame clones and misses some; the assay was immunoSEQ multiplex PCR. The sample holds tens of thousands of clones. The sequenced sample consisted of PBMCs. These TCRs come from a female donor in good health and CMV-seropositive.

The V gene is TRBV6-6, the J gene TRBJ1-5; D not resolved. V lost 6 bases and J lost 7, with 19 bases in between. Germline assignment: CDR1 MNHNY and CDR2 SVGAGI (reference sequence). The CDR3 runs 15 residues. The CDR3: CASRAQSGVGQPQHF. The CDR3 region has the DNA TGTGCCAGCAGGGCCCAGTCCGGGGTGGGACAGCCCCAGCATTTT.

The chain has TRBV2 and TRBJ2-7; weak D call: TRBD2 (5 bases). The CDR3 consists of 16 residues. Trimming left V 8 bases short and J 3 bases short, with 23 bases between. CDR1 and CDR2 from the germline V gene are SNHLY and FYNNEI. CDR3 nucleotide sequence: TGTGCCAGCTCCTACGGTAGAGGGAAAGGGCGCTACGAGCAGTACTTC. It encodes CASSYGRGKGRYEQYF. Filled out from reference TRBV2 and TRBJ2-7, the complete variable domain reads EPEVTQTPSHQVTQMGQEVILRCVPISNHLYFYWYRQILGQKVEFLVSFYNNEISEKSEIFDDQFSVERPDGSNFTLKIRSTKLEDSAMYFCASSYGRGKGRYEQYFGPGTRLTVT.

The rearrangement joins TRBV11-3 to TRBJ2-1; 8 bases align to TRBD2. Germline loops: CDR1 SGHNT, CDR2 YENEEA. The CDR3 is made up of 15 amino acids. Trimming took 1 base from V and 3 from J; bases not matched to a gene: 2. CDR3 in DNA: TGTGCCAGCAGCTTAGGGCGGGGGGACTACAATGAGCAGTTCTTC. This translates into CASSLGRGDYNEQFF.

The CDR3 sequence is CASSALGSKIFYGYTF. The CDR3 DNA follows: TGTGCCAGCAGCGCCCTCGGGTCCAAGATTTTCTATGGCTACACCTTC. The rearrangement joins TRBV11-2 to TRBJ1-2; D gene uncertain. The CDR3 extends over 16 amino acids. Trimming stripped 5 bases from V and 4 bases from J, with 20 bases between. Germline V gene lookup returns CDR1 SGHAT and CDR2 FQNNGV.

The chain is built from TRBV18 and TRBJ1-2; unclear D gene. Per germline, CDR1 KGHSH and CDR2 LQKENI. The ends were cut back, 6 bases at V and 4 bases at J, with 21 bases in the middle. The CDR3 loop spans 16 amino acids. The CDR3 region has the DNA TGTGCCAGCTCCCCGGGTGGATTGGAGAGCTTCTATGGCTACACCTTC. It encodes CASSPGGLESFYGYTF.

The chain links TRBV7-2 to TRBJ1-1; D may be TRBD1 (6 bases). The CDR3 has 13 residues. CDR1 and CDR2 from the germline V gene are SGHTA and FQGNSA. Deletions cut 1 base from V and 4 bases from J, with 7 bases between. CDR3: CASSLVGATEAFF. The DNA of the CDR3 is TGTGCCAGCAGCTTAGTGGGGGCCACTGAAGCTTTCTTT.

The chain uses TRBV7-9 and TRBJ2-2, with D possibly TRBD1 on 5 matching bases. This CDR3 is built from 15 residues. V was clipped by 5 bases and J by 0 bases, with 10 bases between them. Germline V CDR1 and CDR2: SEHNR, FQNEAQ (reference sequence). Written as DNA, the CDR3 is TGTGCCAGCAGCCTGGGGCAGGCGAACACCGGGGAGCTGTTTTTT. Its protein product is CASSLGQANTGELFF.

This chain joins TRBV7-6 and TRBJ1-4; tentatively, D is TRBD1 (6 bases). Trimming removed 6 bases at V and 7 bases at J, with 12 bases between. Germline assignment: CDR1 SGHVS and CDR2 FNYEAQ. CDR3 length: 13 residues. CDR3 DNA: TGTGCCAGCAGGTTATCCAGGGGTGAAAAACTGTTTTTT. Translation: CASRLSRGEKLFF.

The chain combines TRBV6-1 with TRBJ1-5; tentative D call: TRBD1 (5 bases). Germline-derived CDR1 and CDR2 are MNHNS and SASEGT. V was trimmed by 4 bases and J by 4 bases, leaving 11 bases between them. The CDR3 has 14 amino acids. The CDR3 DNA follows: TGTGCCAGCAGTGGGGTCAGGGATAATCAGCCCCAGCATTTT. Its translation is CASSGVRDNQPQHF.

The rearrangement links TRBV27 to TRBJ2-1, with D tentatively TRBD2 (6 bases). The germline V and J ends were trimmed by 6 bases and 4 bases, with 22 bases remaining between them. The germline gives CDR1 MNHEY, CDR2 SMNVEV (reference sequence). The CDR3 length is 17 residues. CDR3 protein: CASRERSGGTPYNEQFF. In nucleotides, the CDR3 is TGTGCCAGCAGGGAACGTAGTGGCGGGACCCCATACAATGAGCAGTTCTTC.

This chain uses TRBV6-1 with TRBJ1-6; maybe TRBD1 (6 bases). Germline CDR1 is MNHNS and CDR2 is SASEGT. The CDR3 extends over 15 amino acids. The V gene lost 3 bases and the J gene lost 10 bases, with 16 bases spanning the gap. CDR3 residues: CASSELGGARSPLHF. The CDR3 nucleotides are TGTGCCAGCAGTGAGTTAGGGGGGGCTCGGTCACCCCTCCACTTT.

This rearrangement joins TRBV10-3 to TRBJ2-7; 8 nucleotides align to TRBD2. The CDR3 covers 16 residues. Germline V gene sequence: CDR1 ENHRY, CDR2 SYGVKD. V shed 4 bases, J shed 7 bases, and the junction held 15 bases outside the gene matches. Here the CDR3 reads CAISGFGLAGREEQYF. The CDR3 DNA is TGTGCCATCAGTGGATTTGGACTAGCTGGGAGGGAAGAGCAGTACTTC.

As to this clone: Different DNA sequences within this sample yield the same CDR3. V and J are TRBV6-5 and TRBJ1-2, with TRBD1 as a possible D gene (6 bases). Trimming stripped 4 bases from V and 8 bases from J, with 11 bases between. In germline, CDR1 is MNHEY, CDR2 SVGAGI. There are 12 residues in the CDR3. Written as DNA, the CDR3 is TGTGCCAGCAGTTTACAGGGTAGAGGCTACACCTTC. Encoded protein: CASSLQGRGYTF.

The J gene is TRBJ1-5, the V gene TRBV6-1, with 7 bases identical to TRBD1. This CDR3 contains 14 residues. Germline values: CDR1 MNHNS, CDR2 SASEGT. V lost 4 bases, J lost 2 bases, and 2 bases stayed unmatched. Written as DNA, the CDR3 is TGTGCCAGCAGTGGGACAGGCGGCAATCAGCCCCAGCATTTT. It codes for CASSGTGGNQPQHF.

The chain recombines TRBV5-1 with TRBJ2-6; D remains ambiguous. This CDR3 has 15 residues. Germline CDR1 and CDR2: SGHRS and YFSETQ. V was trimmed by 4 bases and J by 1 base, leaving 9 bases between them. CDR3: CASSPSLSGANVLTF. The DNA of the CDR3 is TGCGCCAGCAGCCCTTCCCTTTCTGGGGCCAACGTCCTGACTTTC. Using reference TRBV5-1 and TRBJ2-6 for the parts outside the CDR3, the full variable domain is KAGVTQTPRYLIKTRGQQVTLSCSPISGHRSVSWYQQTPGQGLQFLFEYFSETQRNKGNFPGRFSGRQFSNSRSEMNVSTLELGDSALYLCASSPSLSGANVLTFGAGSRLTVL.

The chain uses TRBV18 and TRBJ1-5; 7 positions agree with TRBD1. V was clipped by 6 bases and J by 5 bases; unmatched bases: 7. The length of the CDR3 is 14 residues. Germline values: CDR1 KGHSH, CDR2 LQKENI. CDR3 region: CASSSGTVDQPQHF. CDR3 DNA: TGTGCCAGCTCCTCCGGGACAGTCGATCAGCCCCAGCATTTT.

V and J are TRBV11-2 and TRBJ2-3, with 11 bases aligning to TRBD2. The CDR3 totals 16 residues. Germline V gene lookup returns CDR1 SGHAT and CDR2 FQNNGV. V gave up 3 bases and J gave up 2 bases; unmatched junction bases: 4. The CDR3 loop reads CASSFGLAGLTDTQYF. The CDR3 DNA reads as TGTGCCAGCAGCTTCGGACTAGCGGGTCTCACAGATACGCAGTATTTT.

The V call is TRBV29-1, the J call TRBJ2-1; no reliable D call. Between the trimmed V and J ends, which lost 4 bases and 5 bases, there was a span of 12 bases. This CDR3 is built from 13 residues. Germline V lookup: CDR1 SQVTM, CDR2 ANQGSEA. CDR3: CSVGKTGDNEQFF. In nucleotides, the CDR3 is TGCAGCGTTGGCAAGACCGGAGACAATGAGCAGTTCTTC.

A note on this clone: At one end the junction does not follow the germline gene, possibly because of a read error. The chain couples TRBV13 to TRBJ2-7; 10 nucleotides match TRBD1. CDR3 size: 14 residues. Germline CDR1 reads PRHDT; CDR2 reads FYEKMQ (reference sequence). In nucleotides, the CDR3 is TGTGCCAGCAGCATAGGGACAGGGGACTACGAGCAGTACTTC. Encoded protein: CASSIGTGDYEQYF.

The V gene is TRBV7-2, the J gene TRBJ2-2; TRBD1 is a possible D gene (5 bases). Looked up from germline, CDR1 is SGHTA and CDR2 is FQGNSA. Between the trimmed V and J ends, which lost 1 base and 5 bases, there was a span of 11 bases. This CDR3 region has 15 residues. DNA of the CDR3: TGTGCCAGCAGCTTAGGGGGCGGTGAGACCGGGGAGCTGTTTTTT. Its protein product is CASSLGGGETGELFF.

The chain links TRBV6-6 to TRBJ2-7; 7 nucleotides line up with TRBD2. This CDR3 is 13 amino acids long. CDR1 is MNHNY and CDR2 is SVGAGI in the germline V gene (reference sequence). Unmatched junction bases numbered 3, after V lost 5 bases and J lost 2 bases. The CDR3 DNA reads as TGTGCCAGCAGTGGGCGGGGGACCTACGAGCAGTACTTC. Translation: CASSGRGTYEQYF.

The chain couples TRBV15 to TRBJ2-1; 7 bases align to TRBD2. J lost 7 bases, V lost 0 bases, and 21 bases had no gene match. In germline, CDR1 is LNHNV, CDR2 YYDKDF (reference sequence). This CDR3 contains 20 residues. The CDR3 nucleotides read TGTGCCACCAGCAGAGATCGCGGCGGGAGACAAGGGACCGGCGATAATGAGCAGTTCTTC. Its protein is CATSRDRGGRQGTGDNEQFF. The whole variable domain, filled in from reference TRBV15 and TRBJ2-1, reads DAMVIQNPRYQVTQFGKPVTLSCSQTLNHNVMYWYQQKSSQAPKLLFHYYDKDFNNEADTPDNFQSRRPNTSFCFLDIRSPGLGDTAMYLCATSRDRGGRQGTGDNEQFFGPGTRLTVL.

The gene calls are TRBV6-1 and TRBJ2-7; TRBD2 agrees at 11 bases. The J segment lost 0 bases and the V segment lost 2 bases, leaving 15 bases of the junction unmatched. Per germline, CDR1 MNHNS and CDR2 SASEGT. This CDR3 comprises 20 residues. Written as DNA, the CDR3 is TGTGCCAGCAGTGAAAGGGGGTTTGGGACTAGCGGCATCTTCTCCTACGAGCAGTACTTC. Translation gives CASSERGFGTSGIFSYEQYF.

CDR3 residues: CSAGGTVVYEQYF. CDR3 nucleotides: TGCAGCGCCGGAGGGACAGTCGTCTACGAGCAGTACTTC. The chain couples TRBV29-1 to TRBJ2-7; tentatively, D is TRBD1 (7 bases). The CDR3 length is 13 residues. Germline lookup yields CDR1 SQVTM and CDR2 ANQGSEA. V lost 7 bases to trimming and J lost 3 bases, with 16 bases between them.

The DNA of the CDR3 is TGCGCCAGCCGGGATAACTATGGCTACACCTTC. Translation: CASRDNYGYTF. The chain has TRBV5-1 and TRBJ1-2; D is ambiguous. In germline, CDR1 is SGHRS, CDR2 YFSETQ. Trimming shortened V by 7 bases and J by 1 base, and 5 bases separated the two germline ends. This CDR3 comprises 11 residues.